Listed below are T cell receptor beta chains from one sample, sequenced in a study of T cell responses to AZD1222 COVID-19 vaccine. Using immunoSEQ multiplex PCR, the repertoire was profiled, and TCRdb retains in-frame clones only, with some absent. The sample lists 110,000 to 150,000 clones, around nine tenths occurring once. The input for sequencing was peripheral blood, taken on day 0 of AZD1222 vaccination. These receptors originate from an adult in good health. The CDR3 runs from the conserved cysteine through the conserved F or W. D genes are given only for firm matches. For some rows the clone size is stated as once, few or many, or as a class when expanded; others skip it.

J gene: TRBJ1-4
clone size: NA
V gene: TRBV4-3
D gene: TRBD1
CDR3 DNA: TGCGCCAGCAGCCAAGCCGTGAGACAGGGAGGAAATGAAAAACTGTTTTTT
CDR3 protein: CASSQAVRQGGNEKLFF

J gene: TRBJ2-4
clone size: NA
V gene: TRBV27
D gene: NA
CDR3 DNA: TGTGCCAGCAGTTTTACCCCACCGAGTATCGGCAAAAACATTCAGTACTTC
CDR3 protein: CASSFTPPSIGKNIQYF

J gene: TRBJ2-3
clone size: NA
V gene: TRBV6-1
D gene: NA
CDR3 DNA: TGTGCCAGCAGTGGAGGACTCCCTAGCGATGCAGATACGCAGTATTTT
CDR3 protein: CASSGGLPSDADTQYF

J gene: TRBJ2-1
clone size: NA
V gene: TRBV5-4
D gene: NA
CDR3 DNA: TGTGCCAGCAGCTTCGGCCCAGGGATTAATGAGCAGTTCTTC
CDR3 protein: CASSFGPGINEQFF

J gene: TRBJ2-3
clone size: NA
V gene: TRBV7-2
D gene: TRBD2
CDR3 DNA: TGTGCCAGCAGCCGCCGGGCGGGGACCGGGAGGTTGGATGATACGCAGTATTTT
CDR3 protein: CASSRRAGTGRLDDTQYF

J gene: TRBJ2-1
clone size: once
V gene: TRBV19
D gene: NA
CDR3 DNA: TGTGCCAGTAAGCCAGACAGGAGCTCCTACAATGAGCAGTTCTTC
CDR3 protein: CASKPDRSSYNEQFF

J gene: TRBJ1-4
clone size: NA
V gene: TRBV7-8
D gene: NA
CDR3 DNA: TGTGCCAGCAGCCTGTCTTCGTGGGCTAATGAAAAACTGTTTTTT
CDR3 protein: CASSLSSWANEKLFF

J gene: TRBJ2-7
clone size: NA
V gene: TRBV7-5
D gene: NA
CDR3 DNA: TGTGTCAGACAAGAGTCGGCCTACGAGCAGTACTTC
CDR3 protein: CVRQESAYEQYF

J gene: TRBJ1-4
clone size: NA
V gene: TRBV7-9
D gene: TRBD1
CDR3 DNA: TGTGCCAGCAGCAAGGGACAGGTGAACGAAAAACTGTTTTTT
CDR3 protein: CASSKGQVNEKLFF

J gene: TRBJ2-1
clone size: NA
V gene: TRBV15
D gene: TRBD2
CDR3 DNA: TGTGCCACCAGCAGAGCCCTGGGGCTAGCGGGGGCATCGAGGTACAATGAGCAGTTCTTC
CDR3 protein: CATSRALGLAGASRYNEQFF

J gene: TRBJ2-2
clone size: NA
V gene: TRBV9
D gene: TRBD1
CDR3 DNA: TGTGCCAGCAGCGTAGCTGGGGGGACAGGGAACACCGGGGAGCTGTTTTTT
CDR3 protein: CASSVAGGTGNTGELFF

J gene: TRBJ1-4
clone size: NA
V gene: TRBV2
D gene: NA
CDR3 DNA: TGTGCCAGCAGTGACGATTATAATGAAAAACTGTTTTTT
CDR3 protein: CASSDDYNEKLFF

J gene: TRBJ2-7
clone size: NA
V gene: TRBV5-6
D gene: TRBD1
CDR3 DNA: TGTGCCAGCAGCAGGGGGCGGTCCTACGAGCAGTACTTC
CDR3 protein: CASSRGRSYEQYF

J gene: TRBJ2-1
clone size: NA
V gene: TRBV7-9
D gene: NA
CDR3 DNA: TGTGCCAGCAGCTTAGGGGGAAGTGAGCAGTTCTTC
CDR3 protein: CASSLGGSEQFF

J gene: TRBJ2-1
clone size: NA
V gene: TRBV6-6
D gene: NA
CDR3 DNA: TGTGCCAGCAGTTACGTCGGACAAAGACACAATGAGCAGTTCTTC
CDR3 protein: CASSYVGQRHNEQFF

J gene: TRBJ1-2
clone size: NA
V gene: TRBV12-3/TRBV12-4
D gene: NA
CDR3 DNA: TGTGCCAGCAGTTTAGGAAATTATTTAGGCTACACCTTC
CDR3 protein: CASSLGNYLGYTF

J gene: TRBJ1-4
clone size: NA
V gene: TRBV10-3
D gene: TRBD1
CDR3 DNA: TGTGCCATCAGTAATTCAGGGGGCGAGGGTAATGAAAAACTGTTTTTT
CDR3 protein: CAISNSGGEGNEKLFF

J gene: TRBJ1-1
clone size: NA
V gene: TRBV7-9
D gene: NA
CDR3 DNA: TGTGCCAGCAGCTTAGGAGCTGATGAAGCTTTCTTT
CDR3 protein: CASSLGADEAFF

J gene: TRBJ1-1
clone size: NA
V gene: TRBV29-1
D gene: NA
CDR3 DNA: TGCAGCGTTGAGGAATCCCTAGCTTTCTTT
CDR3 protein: CSVEESLAFF